This TCR beta chain was recovered during a study of Tregs in tolerant kidney transplant recipients. Whole-study findings and limits: Tolerant patients' donor-specific Tregs expanded beyond overall Tregs, suggesting antigen-driven growth. Findings come from small patient numbers and require larger validation.

The assay was immunoSEQ multiplex PCR, and TCRdb's table has in-frame clones only and misses some. The sample contains more than 90,000 clones, approximately 94% of which appear only once. In regard to this clone: The antigen is undetermined.

The ends lost 4 bases at V and 1 base at J; junction bases unmatched: 2. From germline, CDR1 is SGDLS and CDR2 YYNGEE. This CDR3 is 14 amino acids long. Related graft donors supplied nonmyeloablative bone marrow transplants, and mixed chimerism was transient. Unstimulated Tregs (CD4+CD25+CD127-) and CD4+CD25- non-Tregs were sorted from PBMCs. The TCR comes from a human patient who received a combined kidney and bone marrow transplant. Some T cells may be supplied by the graft donor. V is TRBV9 and J is TRBJ2-5; TRBD2 matches 9 bases. This sample comprised CD4+ T cells from blood (PBMCs), obtained 12 months after the transplant. The CDR3 loop is CASSQGLAQETQYF. Here the CDR3 DNA reads TGTGCCAGCAGCCAGGGACTAGCCCAAGAGACCCAGTACTTC.